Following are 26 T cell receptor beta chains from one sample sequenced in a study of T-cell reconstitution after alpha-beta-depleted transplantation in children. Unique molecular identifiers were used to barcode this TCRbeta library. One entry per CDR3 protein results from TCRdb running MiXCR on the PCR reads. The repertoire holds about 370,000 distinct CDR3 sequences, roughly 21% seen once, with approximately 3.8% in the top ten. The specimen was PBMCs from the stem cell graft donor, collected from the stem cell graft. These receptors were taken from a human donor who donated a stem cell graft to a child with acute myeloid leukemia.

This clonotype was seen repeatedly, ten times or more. In DNA, the CDR3 is TGCAGTGCTAGAGAACCCGACAGCTACGAGCAGTACTTC. It codes for CSAREPDSYEQYF. The genes are TRBV20-1 and TRBJ2-7, with D perhaps matching TRBD1 (5 bases). The CDR3 has 13 amino acids. CDR1 and CDR2 (germline): DFQATT, SNEGSKA (reference sequence). Trimming stripped 0 bases from V and 3 bases from J, with 9 bases between.

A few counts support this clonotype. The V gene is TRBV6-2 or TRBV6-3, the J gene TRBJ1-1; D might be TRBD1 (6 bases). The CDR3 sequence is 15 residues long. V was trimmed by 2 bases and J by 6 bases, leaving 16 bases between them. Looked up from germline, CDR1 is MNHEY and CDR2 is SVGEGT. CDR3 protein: CASSYRGALTAEAFF. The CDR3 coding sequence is TGTGCCAGCAGTTACAGGGGGGCGCTGACCGCTGAAGCTTTCTTT.

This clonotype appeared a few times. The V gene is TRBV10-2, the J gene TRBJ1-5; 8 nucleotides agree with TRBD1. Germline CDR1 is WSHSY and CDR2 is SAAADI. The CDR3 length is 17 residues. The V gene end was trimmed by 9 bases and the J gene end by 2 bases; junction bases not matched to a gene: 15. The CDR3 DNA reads TGCGCCAGGCTGCAGGCAGGGGGCGCGGGCGGCAATCAGCCCCAGCATTTT. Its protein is CARLQAGGAGGNQPQHF.

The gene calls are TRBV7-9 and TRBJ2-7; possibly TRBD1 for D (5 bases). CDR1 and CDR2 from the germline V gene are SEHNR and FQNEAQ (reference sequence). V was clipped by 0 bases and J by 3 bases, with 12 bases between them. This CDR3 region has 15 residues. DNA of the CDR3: TGTGCCAGCAGCTTAGCGGCGACAGCCAACTACGAGCAGTACTTC. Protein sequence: CASSLAATANYEQYF.

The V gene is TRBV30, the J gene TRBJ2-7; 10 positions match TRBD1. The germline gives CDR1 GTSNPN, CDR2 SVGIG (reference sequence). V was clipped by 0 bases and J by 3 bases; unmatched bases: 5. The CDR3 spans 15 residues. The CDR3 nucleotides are TGTGCCTGGAGTGTAGACAGGGGGCGCAGCTACGAGCAGTACTTC. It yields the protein CAWSVDRGRSYEQYF.

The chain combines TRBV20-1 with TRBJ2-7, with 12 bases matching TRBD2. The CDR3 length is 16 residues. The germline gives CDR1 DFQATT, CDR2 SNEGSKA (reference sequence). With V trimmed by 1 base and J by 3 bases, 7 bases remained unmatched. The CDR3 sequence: CSARVPGTSGYYEQYF. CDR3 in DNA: TGCAGTGCTAGAGTTCCTGGGACTAGCGGGTACTACGAGCAGTACTTC.

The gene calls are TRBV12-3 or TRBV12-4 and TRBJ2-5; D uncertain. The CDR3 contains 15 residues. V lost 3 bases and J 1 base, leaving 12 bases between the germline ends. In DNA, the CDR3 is TGTGCCAGCAGTTTCTCAGACTTGGGCCAAGAGACCCAGTACTTC. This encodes CASSFSDLGQETQYF.

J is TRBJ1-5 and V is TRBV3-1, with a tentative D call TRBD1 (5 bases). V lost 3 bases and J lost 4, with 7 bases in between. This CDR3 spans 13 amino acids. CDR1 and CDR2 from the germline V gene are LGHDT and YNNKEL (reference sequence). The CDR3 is CASSHHRNQPQHF. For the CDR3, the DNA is TGTGCCAGCAGCCACCACAGGAATCAGCCCCAGCATTTT.

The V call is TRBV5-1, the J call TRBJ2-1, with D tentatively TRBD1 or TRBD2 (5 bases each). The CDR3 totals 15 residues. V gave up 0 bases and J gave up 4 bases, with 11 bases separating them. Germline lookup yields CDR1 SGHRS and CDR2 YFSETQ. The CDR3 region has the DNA TGCGCCAGCAGCTTGGATGGGACCGAATACAATGAGCAGTTCTTC. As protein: CASSLDGTEYNEQFF.

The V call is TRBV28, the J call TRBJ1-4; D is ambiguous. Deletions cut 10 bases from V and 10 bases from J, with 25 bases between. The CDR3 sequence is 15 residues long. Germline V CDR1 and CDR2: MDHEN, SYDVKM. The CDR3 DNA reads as TGTGCCATTAACACTTCAGGTACTGCGTCTGGAAAACTGTTTTTT. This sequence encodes CAINTSGTASGKLFF.

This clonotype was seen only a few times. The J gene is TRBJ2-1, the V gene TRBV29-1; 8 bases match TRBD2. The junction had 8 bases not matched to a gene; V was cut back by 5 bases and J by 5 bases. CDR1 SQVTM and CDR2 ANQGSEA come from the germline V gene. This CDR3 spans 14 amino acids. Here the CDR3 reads CSVFGVAGNNEQFF. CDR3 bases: TGCAGCGTTTTTGGGGTAGCGGGAAACAATGAGCAGTTCTTC.

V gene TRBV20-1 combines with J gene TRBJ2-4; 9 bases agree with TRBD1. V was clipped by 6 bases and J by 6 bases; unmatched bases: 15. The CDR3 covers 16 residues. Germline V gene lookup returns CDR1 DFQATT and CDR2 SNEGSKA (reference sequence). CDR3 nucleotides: TGCAGTGCCAACAGCGAGGACAGGGGCGGGGTAAACATTCAGTACTTC. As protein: CSANSEDRGGVNIQYF.

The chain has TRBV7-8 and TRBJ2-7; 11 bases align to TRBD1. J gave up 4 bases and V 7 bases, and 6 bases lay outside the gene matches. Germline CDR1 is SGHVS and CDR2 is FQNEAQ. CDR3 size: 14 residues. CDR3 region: CASTKGTGGYEQYF. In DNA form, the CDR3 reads TGTGCCAGCACCAAAGGGACAGGGGGGTACGAGCAGTACTTC.

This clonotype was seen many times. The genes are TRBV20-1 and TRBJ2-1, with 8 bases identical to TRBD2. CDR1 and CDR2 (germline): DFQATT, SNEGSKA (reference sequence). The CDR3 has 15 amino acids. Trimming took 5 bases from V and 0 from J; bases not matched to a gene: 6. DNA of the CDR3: TGCAGTGCTCCAGCGGGAGTACTCTCCTACAATGAGCAGTTCTTC. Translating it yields CSAPAGVLSYNEQFF.

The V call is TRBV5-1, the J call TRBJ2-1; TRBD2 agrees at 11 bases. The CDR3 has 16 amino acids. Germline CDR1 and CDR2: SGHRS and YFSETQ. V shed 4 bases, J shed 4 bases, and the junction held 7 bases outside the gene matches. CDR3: CASSRSGRAAYNEQFF. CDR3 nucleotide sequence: TGCGCCAGCAGCCGTAGCGGGAGGGCCGCGTACAATGAGCAGTTCTTC.

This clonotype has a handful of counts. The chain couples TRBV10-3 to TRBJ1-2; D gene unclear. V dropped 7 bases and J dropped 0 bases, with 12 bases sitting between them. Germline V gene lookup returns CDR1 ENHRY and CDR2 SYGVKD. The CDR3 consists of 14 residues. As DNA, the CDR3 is TGTGCCATCAACGAGGTTATCTCTAACTATGGCTACACCTTC. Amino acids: CAINEVISNYGYTF.

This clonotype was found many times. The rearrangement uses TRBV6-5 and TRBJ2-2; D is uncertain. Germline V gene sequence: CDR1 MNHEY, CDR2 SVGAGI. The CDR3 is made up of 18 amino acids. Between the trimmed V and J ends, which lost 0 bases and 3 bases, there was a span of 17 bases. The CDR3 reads CASSYSMVSSYDTGELFF. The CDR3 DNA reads TGTGCCAGCAGTTACTCGATGGTCAGTAGCTATGACACCGGGGAGCTGTTTTTT.

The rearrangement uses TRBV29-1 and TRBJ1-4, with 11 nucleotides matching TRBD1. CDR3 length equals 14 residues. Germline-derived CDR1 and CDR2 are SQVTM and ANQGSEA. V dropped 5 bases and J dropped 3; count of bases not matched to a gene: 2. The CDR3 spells CSVWDRGANEKLFF. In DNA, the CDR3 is TGCAGCGTTTGGGACAGGGGGGCTAATGAAAAACTGTTTTTT.

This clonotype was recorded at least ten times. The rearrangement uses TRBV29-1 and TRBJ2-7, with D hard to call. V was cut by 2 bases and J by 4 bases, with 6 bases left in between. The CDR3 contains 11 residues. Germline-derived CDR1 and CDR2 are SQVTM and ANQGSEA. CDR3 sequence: CSVETRYEQYF. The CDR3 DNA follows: TGCAGCGTTGAAACGAGATACGAGCAGTACTTC.

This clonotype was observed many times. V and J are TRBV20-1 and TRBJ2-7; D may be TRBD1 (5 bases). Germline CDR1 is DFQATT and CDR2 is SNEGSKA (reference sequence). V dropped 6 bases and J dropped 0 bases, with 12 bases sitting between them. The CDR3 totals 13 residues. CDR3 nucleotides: TGCAGTGCGGGGCTACATAGCTCCTACGAGCAGTACTTC. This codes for CSAGLHSSYEQYF.

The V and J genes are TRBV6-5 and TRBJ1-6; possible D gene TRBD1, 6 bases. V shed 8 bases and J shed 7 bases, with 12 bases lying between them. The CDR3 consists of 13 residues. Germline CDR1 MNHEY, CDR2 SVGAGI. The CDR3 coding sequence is TGTGCCAGCTCGGGAAGGGGGAATTCACCCCTCCACTTT. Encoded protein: CASSGRGNSPLHF.

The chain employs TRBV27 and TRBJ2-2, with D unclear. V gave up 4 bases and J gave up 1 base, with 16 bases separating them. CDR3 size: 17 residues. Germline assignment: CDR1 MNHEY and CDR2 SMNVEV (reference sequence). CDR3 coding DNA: TGTGCCAGCAGTTCCCCCCGCGACACCGGGAACACCGGGGAGCTGTTTTTT. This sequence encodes CASSSPRDTGNTGELFF.

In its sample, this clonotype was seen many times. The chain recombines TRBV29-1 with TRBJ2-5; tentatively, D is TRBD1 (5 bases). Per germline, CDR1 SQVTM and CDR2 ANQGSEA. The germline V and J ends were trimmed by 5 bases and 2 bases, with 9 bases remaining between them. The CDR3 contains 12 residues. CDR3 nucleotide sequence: TGCAGCGTTTGGAACAGGCAAGAGACCCAGTACTTC. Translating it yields CSVWNRQETQYF.

The CDR3 nucleotides read TGTGCCAGCAGCGTAGACACGTTGAACACCGGGGAGCTGTTTTTT. This encodes CASSVDTLNTGELFF. V usage is TRBV9 and J usage is TRBJ2-2; D remains unclear. The CDR3 has 15 amino acids. Trimming stripped 0 bases from V and 1 base from J, with 7 bases between. CDR1 and CDR2 (germline): SGDLS, YYNGEE.

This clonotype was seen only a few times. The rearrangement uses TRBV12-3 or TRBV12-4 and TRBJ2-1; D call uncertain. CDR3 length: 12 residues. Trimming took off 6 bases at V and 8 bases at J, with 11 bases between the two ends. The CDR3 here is CASSTEADEQFF. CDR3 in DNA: TGTGCCAGCAGCACAGAGGCGGATGAGCAGTTCTTC.

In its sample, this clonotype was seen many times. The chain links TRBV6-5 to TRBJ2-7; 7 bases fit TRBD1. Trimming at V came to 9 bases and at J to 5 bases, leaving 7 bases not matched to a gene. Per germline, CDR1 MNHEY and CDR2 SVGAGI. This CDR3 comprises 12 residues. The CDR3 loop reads CASTRTGHEQYF. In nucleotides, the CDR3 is TGTGCCAGTACGAGGACAGGTCACGAGCAGTACTTC.